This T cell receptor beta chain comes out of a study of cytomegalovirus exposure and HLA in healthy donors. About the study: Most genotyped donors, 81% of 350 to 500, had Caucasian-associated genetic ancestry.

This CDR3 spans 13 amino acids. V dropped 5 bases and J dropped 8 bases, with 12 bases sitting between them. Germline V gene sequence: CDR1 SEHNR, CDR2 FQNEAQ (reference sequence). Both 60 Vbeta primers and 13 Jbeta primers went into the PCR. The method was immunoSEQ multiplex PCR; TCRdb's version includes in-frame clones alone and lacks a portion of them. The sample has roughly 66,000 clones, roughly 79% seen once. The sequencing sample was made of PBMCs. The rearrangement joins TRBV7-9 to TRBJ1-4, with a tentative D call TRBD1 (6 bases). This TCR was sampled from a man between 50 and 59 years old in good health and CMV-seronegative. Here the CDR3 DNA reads TGTGCCAGCAGCCTCGTTACAGGGGAAAAACTGTTTTTT. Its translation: CASSLVTGEKLFF.